This T cell receptor beta chain was observed in a study of cytomegalovirus exposure and HLA in healthy donors. General study results and limits: Earlier analysis looked at TCR beta V segments, and most were productive about 87% or about 30% of the time. Reportedly, a later analysis found an Asian-associated ancestry cluster had fewer N-insertions than the roughly 630-donor mean.

Comments on this clone: Its specificity is unknown.

There are 16 residues in the CDR3. Germline CDR1 reads SEHNR; CDR2 reads FQNEAQ (reference sequence). Germline trimming cut 7 bases from V and 0 bases from J; bases unmatched to any gene: 6. In the PCR, 60 Vbeta and 13 Jbeta primers were used. Clones were read by immunoSEQ multiplex PCR, and TCRdb kept only the in-frame ones, dropping some. The repertoire holds about 130,000 clones, with just over 75% as singletons. This sequence originates from a woman between 50 and 59 years old in good health and CMV-seronegative. Material for sequencing was PBMCs. The gene calls are TRBV7-9 and TRBJ1-5; 10 bases are a match to TRBD1. The CDR3 bases are TGTGCCAGCACTAAGGGGACAGGGGATAGCAATCAGCCCCAGCATTTT. It is translated as CASTKGTGDSNQPQHF.